Below are 26 T cell receptor beta chains sequenced from a single sample in a study of blood T cell repertoires in COVID-19. Generated by immunoSEQ multiplex PCR, the TCRdb table keeps only in-frame clones and is missing some. The repertoire holds some 300,000 clones, with around 89% as singletons. Material for sequencing was peripheral blood. All receptors come from a woman aged 40 to 50 with COVID-19, enrolled during active disease.

This clone was seen only a few times. The chain has TRBV10-3 and TRBJ1-6, with 8 bases that match TRBD1. There are 17 residues in the CDR3. CDR1 ENHRY and CDR2 SYGVKD come from the germline V gene. V lost 5 bases and J lost 5; bases outside the gene matches: 11. Here the CDR3 DNA reads TGTGCCATCAGTATAGGACAGGGTGAGGGGCATAATTCACCCCTCCACTTT. Translating gives CAISIGQGEGHNSPLHF.

V usage is TRBV7-2 and J usage is TRBJ2-1, with 7 bases fitting TRBD2. The CDR3 totals 15 residues. V shed 3 bases and J 5 bases; nucleotides not matched to a gene: 7. In germline, CDR1 is SGHTA, CDR2 FQGNSA. The CDR3 loop is CASSFSGTTNNEQFF. In DNA form, the CDR3 reads TGTGCCAGCAGCTTCTCCGGGACTACCAACAATGAGCAGTTCTTC.

The chain links TRBV4-1 to TRBJ1-5, with D hard to call. Germline V gives CDR1 MGHRA, CDR2 YSYEKL. V shed 1 base and J shed 0 bases, with 19 bases lying between them. There are 19 residues in the CDR3. This CDR3 reads CASSQVPPGRRYSNQPQHF. CDR3 DNA sequence: TGCGCCAGCAGCCAAGTTCCTCCGGGAAGGAGGTATAGCAATCAGCCCCAGCATTTT.

The chain links TRBV28 to TRBJ1-2, with TRBD1 matching 8 bases. After removal of 10 bases from V and 8 bases from J, the junction contained 12 bases not matched to a gene. The CDR3 covers 13 residues. Germline CDR1 reads MDHEN; CDR2 reads SYDVKM. The CDR3 coding sequence is TGTGCCATCGGACAGGGAGAGGCTTGGGGCTACACCTTC. Amino acid sequence: CAIGQGEAWGYTF.

This rearrangement joins TRBV30 to TRBJ1-4; D may be TRBD1 (5 bases). CDR3 length: 14 amino acids. V was shortened by 0 bases and J by 8 bases, with 13 bases between the two germline ends. The germline V gene encodes CDR1 GTSNPN and CDR2 SVGIG (reference sequence). CDR3 protein: CAWSVGREGEKLFF. CDR3 DNA: TGTGCCTGGAGTGTAGGCAGGGAGGGGGAAAAACTGTTTTTT.

The chain couples TRBV30 to TRBJ1-6, with D hard to call. Germline assignment: CDR1 GTSNPN and CDR2 SVGIG (reference sequence). The CDR3 has 12 residues. Trimming stripped 1 base from V and 15 bases from J, with 13 bases between. CDR3 bases: TGTGCCTGGAGTGGTGGTGGAGGGCGCCTCCACTTT. Protein sequence: CAWSGGGGRLHF.

This chain links TRBV3-1 (or the pseudogene TRBV3-2) with TRBJ1-1, with D perhaps matching TRBD1 (5 bases). The CDR3 spans 16 residues. V dropped 0 bases and J dropped 6 bases, with 17 bases sitting between them. The germline V gene encodes CDR1 LGHDT and CDR2 YNNKEL (reference sequence). Here the CDR3 reads CASSQEPSGIGPEAFF. Here the CDR3 DNA reads TGTGCCAGCAGCCAAGAACCCTCAGGGATTGGTCCTGAAGCTTTCTTT.

This clone was seen a handful of times. The rearrangement uses TRBV6-6 and TRBJ2-7; the D is unclear. CDR1 is MNHNY and CDR2 is SVGAGI in the germline V gene (reference sequence). Trimming pared 10 bases from V and 5 bases from J, leaving 15 bases between. CDR3 length: 12 amino acids. This CDR3 reads CATRDSSDEQYF. Here the CDR3 DNA reads TGTGCCACCAGAGACTCCAGCGACGAGCAGTACTTC.

The chain is built from TRBV28 and TRBJ1-2, with TRBD1 matching 7 bases. Trimming removed 6 bases from V and 3 bases from J; junction bases left unmatched: 10. The CDR3 covers 15 residues. Germline V gene lookup returns CDR1 MDHEN and CDR2 SYDVKM. DNA for the CDR3: TGTGCCAGCAGCTCCACCCAAGGGGGCGACTATGGCTACACCTTC. Translation gives CASSSTQGGDYGYTF.

This chain links TRBV5-1 with TRBJ1-1, with 11 bases that match TRBD1. There are 15 residues in the CDR3. Per the germline V gene, CDR1 is SGHRS and CDR2 is YFSETQ. V was clipped by 2 bases and J by 3 bases; unmatched bases: 3. Written as DNA, the CDR3 is TGCGCCAGCAGCTTCTCGGGACAGGGGGACACTGAAGCTTTCTTT. Its translation is CASSFSGQGDTEAFF.

This clone showed up just a few times. The sample has other DNA sequences that encode this CDR3 too. The chain couples TRBV27 to TRBJ1-2; TRBD1 matches 11 bases. V lost 5 bases and J lost 8; bases outside the gene matches: 10. CDR3 length: 15 residues. CDR1 is MNHEY and CDR2 is SMNVEV in the germline V gene (reference sequence). The CDR3 sequence is CASSPDWDRGSGYTF. The CDR3 DNA is TGTGCCAGCAGTCCAGATTGGGACAGGGGGTCCGGCTACACCTTC.

This chain connects TRBV10-1 to TRBJ1-3; 7 nucleotides agree with TRBD1. Trimming removed 5 bases from V and 8 bases from J; junction bases left unmatched: 12. This CDR3 is built from 15 residues. CDR1 and CDR2 (germline): WNHNN, SYGVQD (reference sequence). This CDR3 reads CASSYYRGVRDTIYF. DNA of the CDR3: TGCGCCAGCAGTTACTACAGGGGTGTTAGGGACACCATATATTTT.

The gene calls are TRBV30 and TRBJ1-3; 8 bases align to TRBD1. The CDR3 has 13 amino acids. Germline CDR1 reads GTSNPN; CDR2 reads SVGIG (reference sequence). V lost 5 bases, J lost 6 bases, and 6 bases stayed unmatched. Here the CDR3 DNA reads TGTGCCTGGCCCGACAGGGGCATAAACACCATATATTTT. Its protein product is CAWPDRGINTIYF.

The V and J genes are TRBV19 and TRBJ1-3; unclear D gene. This CDR3 has 13 amino acids. V gave up 5 bases and J gave up 2 bases, with 7 bases separating them. CDR1 and CDR2 from the germline V gene are LNHDA and SQIVND (reference sequence). The CDR3 DNA is TGTGCCAGTAGTGAAGCTCCTGGAAACACCATATATTTT. As protein: CASSEAPGNTIYF.

The CDR3 DNA reads TGTGCCAGCAGTGAGCGGGGGGGCACCGGGGAGCTGTTTTTT. Amino acids: CASSERGGTGELFF. The chain uses TRBV6-4 and TRBJ2-2; the match to TRBD2 covers 9 bases. V shed 3 bases and J 4 bases; nucleotides not matched to a gene: 0. The CDR3 length is 14 residues. Per the germline V gene, CDR1 is MRHNA and CDR2 is SNTAGT.

This chain connects TRBV9 to TRBJ1-2; TRBD1 matches at 7 bases. After removal of 7 bases from V and 8 bases from J, the junction contained 8 bases not matched to a gene. Germline V gene data show CDR1 as SGDLS and CDR2 as YYNGEE. This CDR3 comprises 12 residues. CDR3 sequence: CASWDSPEGYTF. The CDR3 nucleotides read TGTGCCAGCTGGGACAGCCCGGAGGGCTACACCTTC.

This chain joins TRBV7-3 and TRBJ2-6, with D possibly being TRBD1 (6 bases). CDR1 and CDR2 from the germline V gene are SGHTA and FQGTGA. There are 15 residues in the CDR3. V was cut by 5 bases and J by 3 bases, with 11 bases left in between. The chain's CDR3 is CASSLGAGGANVLTF. The CDR3 DNA follows: TGTGCCAGCAGCCTGGGGGCGGGTGGGGCCAACGTCCTGACTTTC.

The chain employs TRBV27 and TRBJ2-6; TRBD1 agrees at 8 bases. Germline V gives CDR1 MNHEY, CDR2 SMNVEV (reference sequence). The CDR3 is made up of 15 amino acids. The ends lost 5 bases at V and 2 bases at J; junction bases unmatched: 2. CDR3 DNA sequence: TGTGCCAGCAGTCCGACAGGGGCTGGGGCCAACGTCCTGACTTTC. Amino acid sequence: CASSPTGAGANVLTF. The whole variable domain, filled in from reference TRBV27 and TRBJ2-6, reads EAQVTQNPRYLITVTGKKLTVTCSQNMNHEYMSWYRQDPGLGLRQIYYSMNVEVTDKGDVPEGYKVSRKEKRNFPLILESPSPNQTSLYFCASSPTGAGANVLTFGAGSRLTVL.

The V gene is TRBV19, the J gene TRBJ2-4; 8 bases agree with TRBD2. CDR1 and CDR2 (germline): LNHDA, SQIVND (reference sequence). The CDR3 is 18 amino acids. J was trimmed by 1 base and V by 4 bases; bases with no gene match: 12. The CDR3 DNA sequence: TGTGCCAGTAGTACCCTCGGGGGCGGGAGGCGGGCCAAAAACATTCAGTACTTC. It encodes CASSTLGGGRRAKNIQYF.

The J gene is TRBJ2-7, the V gene TRBV6-6; 9 positions agree with TRBD1. The CDR3 is 14 amino acids. J lost 4 bases, V lost 5 bases, and 6 bases had no gene match. The germline gives CDR1 MNHNY, CDR2 SVGAGI (reference sequence). The CDR3 DNA reads as TGTGCCAGCAGTCTCATCGGACAGGGGTACGAGCAGTACTTC. Its translation: CASSLIGQGYEQYF.

The chain recombines TRBV5-1 with TRBJ2-2, with TRBD1 identical over 8 bases. The CDR3 runs 16 residues. V trimming: 4 bases; J trimming: 4 bases; junction bases outside the gene matches: 9. The germline V gene encodes CDR1 SGHRS and CDR2 YFSETQ. CDR3 residues: CASSAGQGEITGELFF. The CDR3 nucleotides are TGCGCCAGCAGCGCCGGACAGGGTGAGATCACCGGGGAGCTGTTTTTT.

This clone has only a few counts. J is TRBJ1-5 and V is TRBV27, with 8 bases identical to TRBD1. The J segment lost 9 bases and the V segment lost 5 bases, leaving 9 bases of the junction unmatched. This CDR3 spans 14 amino acids. CDR1 and CDR2 from the germline V gene are MNHEY and SMNVEV (reference sequence). This CDR3 reads CASSTTGGASPQHF. CDR3 sequence (DNA): TGTGCCAGCAGTACCACAGGGGGGGCATCGCCCCAGCATTTT.

CDR3 region: CASSYWRTSVDNEQFF. In DNA form, the CDR3 reads TGTGCCAGCAGCTACTGGAGGACGTCAGTAGACAATGAGCAGTTCTTC. This rearrangement joins TRBV7-8 to TRBJ2-1; weak D call: TRBD2 (5 bases). CDR3 length: 16 residues. CDR1 SGHVS and CDR2 FQNEAQ come from the germline V gene. The V end was cut by 4 bases, the J end by 5 bases, with 18 bases between. The complete variable domain, with remaining parts taken from reference TRBV7-8 and TRBJ2-1, reads GAGVSQSPRYKVAKRGQDVALRCDPISGHVSLFWYQQALGQGPEFLTYFQNEAQLDKSGLPSDRFFAERPEGSVSTLKIQRTQQEDSAVYLCASSYWRTSVDNEQFFGPGTRLTVL.

The chain carries TRBV7-3 and TRBJ2-3; the D gene is possibly TRBD2 (7 bases). This CDR3 spans 15 amino acids. Germline V CDR1 and CDR2: SGHTA, FQGTGA. V was pared by 2 bases and J by 1 base, with 10 bases between. The CDR3 loop is CASSLRGAGTDTQYF. The DNA of the CDR3 is TGTGCCAGCAGCTTACGGGGGGCTGGCACAGATACGCAGTATTTT.

The J gene is TRBJ2-6, the V gene TRBV7-3; 8 bases agree with TRBD1. Germline assignment: CDR1 SGHTA and CDR2 FQGTGA. V gave up 4 bases and J gave up 0 bases; unmatched junction bases: 5. The CDR3 runs 17 residues. The CDR3 region is CASSWTGTSSGANVLTF. CDR3 in DNA: TGTGCCAGCAGCTGGACAGGGACAAGCTCTGGGGCCAACGTCCTGACTTTC.

The chain links TRBV6-2 or TRBV6-3 to TRBJ2-3; the D gene is possibly TRBD1 (6 bases). Germline V gene data show CDR1 as MNHEY and CDR2 as SVGEGT. The V gene lost 3 bases and the J gene lost 2 bases, with 15 bases spanning the gap. This CDR3 contains 16 residues. The CDR3: CASSYRGQLITDTQYF. Written as DNA, the CDR3 is TGTGCCAGCAGTTATCGAGGACAGCTAATCACAGATACGCAGTATTTT.